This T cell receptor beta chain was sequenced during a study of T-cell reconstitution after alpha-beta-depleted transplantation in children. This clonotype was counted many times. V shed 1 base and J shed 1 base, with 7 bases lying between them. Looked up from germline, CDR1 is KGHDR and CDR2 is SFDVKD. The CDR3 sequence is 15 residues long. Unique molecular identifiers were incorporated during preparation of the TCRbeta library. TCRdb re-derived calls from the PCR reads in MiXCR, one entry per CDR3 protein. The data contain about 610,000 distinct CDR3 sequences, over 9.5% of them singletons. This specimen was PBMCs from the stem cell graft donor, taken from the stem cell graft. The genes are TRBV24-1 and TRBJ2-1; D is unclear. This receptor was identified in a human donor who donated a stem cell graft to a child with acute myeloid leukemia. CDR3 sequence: CATSDFDESYNEQFF. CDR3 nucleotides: TGTGCCACCAGTGATTTCGATGAATCCTACAATGAGCAGTTCTTC.